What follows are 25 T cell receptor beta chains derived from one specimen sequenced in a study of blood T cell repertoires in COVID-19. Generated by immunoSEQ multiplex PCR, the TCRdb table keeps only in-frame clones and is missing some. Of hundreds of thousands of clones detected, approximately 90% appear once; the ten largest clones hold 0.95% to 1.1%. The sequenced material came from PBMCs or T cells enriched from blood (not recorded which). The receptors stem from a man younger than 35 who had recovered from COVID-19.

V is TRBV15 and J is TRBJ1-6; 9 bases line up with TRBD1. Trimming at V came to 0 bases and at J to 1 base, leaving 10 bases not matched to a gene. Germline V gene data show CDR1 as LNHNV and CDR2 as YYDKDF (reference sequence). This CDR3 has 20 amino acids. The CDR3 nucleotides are TGTGCCACCAGCAGAGATCCTAGGACAGGGGTGAATTCCTATAATTCACCCCTCCACTTT. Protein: CATSRDPRTGVNSYNSPLHF.

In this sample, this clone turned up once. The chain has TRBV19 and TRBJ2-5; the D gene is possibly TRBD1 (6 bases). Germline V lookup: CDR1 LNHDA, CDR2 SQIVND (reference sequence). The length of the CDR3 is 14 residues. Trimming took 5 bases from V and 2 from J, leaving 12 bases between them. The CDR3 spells CASSPGDRQETQYF. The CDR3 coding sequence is TGTGCCAGTAGTCCAGGGGATAGACAAGAGACCCAGTACTTC. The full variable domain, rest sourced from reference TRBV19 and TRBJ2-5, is DGGITQSPKYLFRKEGQNVTLSCEQNLNHDAMYWYRQDPGQGLRLIYYSQIVNDFQKGDIAEGYSVSREKKESFPLTVTSAQKNPTAFYLCASSPGDRQETQYFGPGTRLLVL.

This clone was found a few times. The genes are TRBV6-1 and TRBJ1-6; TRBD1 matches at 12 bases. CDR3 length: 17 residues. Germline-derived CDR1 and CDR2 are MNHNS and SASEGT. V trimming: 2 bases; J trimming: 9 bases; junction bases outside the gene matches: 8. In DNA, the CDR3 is TGTGCCAGCAGTGAATGGGGACAGGGGGCTCGGGGTTCACCCCTCCACTTT. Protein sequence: CASSEWGQGARGSPLHF.

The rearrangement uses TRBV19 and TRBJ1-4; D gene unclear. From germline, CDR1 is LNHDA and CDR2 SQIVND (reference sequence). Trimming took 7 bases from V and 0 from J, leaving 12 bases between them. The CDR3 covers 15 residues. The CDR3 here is CASTPRRATNEKLFF. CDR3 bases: TGTGCCAGTACCCCCCGACGGGCAACTAATGAAAAACTGTTTTTT.

In nucleotides, the CDR3 is TGTGCTAGTGGTCTATGGACAGGGAGGACAGATACGCAGTATTTT. This encodes CASGLWTGRTDTQYF. The chain employs TRBV12-5 and TRBJ2-3; 8 bases align to TRBD1. J gave up 3 bases and V 5 bases, and 7 bases lay outside the gene matches. This CDR3 region has 15 residues. CDR1 is LGHNT and CDR2 is FRNRAP in the germline V gene.

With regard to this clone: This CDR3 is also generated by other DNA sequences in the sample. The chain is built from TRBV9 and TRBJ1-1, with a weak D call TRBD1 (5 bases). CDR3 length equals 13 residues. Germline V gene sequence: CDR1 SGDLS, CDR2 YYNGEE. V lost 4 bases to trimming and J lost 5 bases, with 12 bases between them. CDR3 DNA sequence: TGTGCCAGCAGCAGCGGGGGACGGACTGAAGCTTTCTTT. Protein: CASSSGGRTEAFF.

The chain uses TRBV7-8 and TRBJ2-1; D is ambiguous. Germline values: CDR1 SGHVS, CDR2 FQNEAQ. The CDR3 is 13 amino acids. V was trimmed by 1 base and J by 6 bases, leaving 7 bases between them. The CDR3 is CASSLGLGNEQFF. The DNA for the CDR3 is TGTGCCAGCAGCTTAGGGCTAGGCAATGAGCAGTTCTTC.

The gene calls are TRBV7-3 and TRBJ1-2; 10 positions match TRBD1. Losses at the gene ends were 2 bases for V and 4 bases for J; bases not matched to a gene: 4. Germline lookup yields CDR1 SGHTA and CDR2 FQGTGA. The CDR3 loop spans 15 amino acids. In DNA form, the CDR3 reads TGTGCCAGCAGCTTAGGACAGGGGGGTAGCTATGGCTACACCTTC. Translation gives CASSLGQGGSYGYTF.

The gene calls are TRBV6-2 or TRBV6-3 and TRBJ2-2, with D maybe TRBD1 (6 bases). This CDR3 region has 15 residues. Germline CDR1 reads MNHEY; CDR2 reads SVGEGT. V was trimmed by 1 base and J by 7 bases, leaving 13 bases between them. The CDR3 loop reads CASSYLRQVVGELFF. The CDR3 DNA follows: TGTGCCAGCAGTTACTTGCGACAGGTCGTCGGGGAGCTGTTTTTT.

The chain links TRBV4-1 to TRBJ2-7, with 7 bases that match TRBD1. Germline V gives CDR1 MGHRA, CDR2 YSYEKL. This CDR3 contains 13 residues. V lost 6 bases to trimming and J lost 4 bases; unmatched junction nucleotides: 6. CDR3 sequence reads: CASSRDREYEQYF. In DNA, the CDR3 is TGCGCCAGCAGTCGAGACAGGGAATACGAGCAGTACTTC.

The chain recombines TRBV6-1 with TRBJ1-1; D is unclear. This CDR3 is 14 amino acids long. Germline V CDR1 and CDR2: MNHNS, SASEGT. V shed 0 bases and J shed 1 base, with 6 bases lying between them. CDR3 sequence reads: CASSEARQNTEAFF. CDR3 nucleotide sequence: TGTGCCAGCAGTGAAGCGAGACAGAACACTGAAGCTTTCTTT.

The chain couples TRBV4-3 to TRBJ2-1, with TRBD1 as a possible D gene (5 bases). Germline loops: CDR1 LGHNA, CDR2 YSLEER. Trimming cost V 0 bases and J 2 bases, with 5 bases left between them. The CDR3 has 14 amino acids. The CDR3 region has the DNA TGCGCCAGCAGCCAAGACAGGGCCTACAATGAGCAGTTCTTC. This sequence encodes CASSQDRAYNEQFF.

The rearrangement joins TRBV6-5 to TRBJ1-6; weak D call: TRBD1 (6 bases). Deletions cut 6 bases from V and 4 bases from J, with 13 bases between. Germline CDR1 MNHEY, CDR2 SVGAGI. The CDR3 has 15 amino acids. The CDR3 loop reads CASRIGGQYNSPLHF. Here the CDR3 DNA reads TGTGCCAGCAGGATCGGGGGGCAGTATAATTCACCCCTCCACTTT.

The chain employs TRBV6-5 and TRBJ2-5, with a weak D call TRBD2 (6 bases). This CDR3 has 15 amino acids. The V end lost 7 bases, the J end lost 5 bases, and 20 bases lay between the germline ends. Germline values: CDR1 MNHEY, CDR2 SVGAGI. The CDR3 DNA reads TGTGCCAGCATCCACCAGGAGGGAGGTCTGGAGACCCAGTACTTC. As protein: CASIHQEGGLETQYF.

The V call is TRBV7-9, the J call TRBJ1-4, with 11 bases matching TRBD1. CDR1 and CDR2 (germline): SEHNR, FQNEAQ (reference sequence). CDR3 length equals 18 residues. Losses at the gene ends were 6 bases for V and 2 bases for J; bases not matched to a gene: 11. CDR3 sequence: CASRKEGTGGITNEKLFF. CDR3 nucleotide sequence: TGTGCCAGCAGAAAAGAAGGGACAGGGGGAATCACTAATGAAAAACTGTTTTTT.

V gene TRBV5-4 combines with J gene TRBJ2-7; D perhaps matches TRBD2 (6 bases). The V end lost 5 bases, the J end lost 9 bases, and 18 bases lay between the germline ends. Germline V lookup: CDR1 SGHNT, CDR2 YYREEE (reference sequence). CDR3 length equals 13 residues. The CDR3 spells CASRAGTDAGQYF. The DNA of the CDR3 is TGTGCCAGCAGGGCTGGGACTGACGCGGGGCAGTACTTC.

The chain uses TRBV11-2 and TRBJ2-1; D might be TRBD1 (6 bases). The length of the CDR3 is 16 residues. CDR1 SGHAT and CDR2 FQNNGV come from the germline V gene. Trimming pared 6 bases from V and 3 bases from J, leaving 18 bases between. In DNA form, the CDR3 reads TGTGCCAGCAGACCCACGACAGGACCTCGCTACAATGAGCAGTTCTTC. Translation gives CASRPTTGPRYNEQFF.

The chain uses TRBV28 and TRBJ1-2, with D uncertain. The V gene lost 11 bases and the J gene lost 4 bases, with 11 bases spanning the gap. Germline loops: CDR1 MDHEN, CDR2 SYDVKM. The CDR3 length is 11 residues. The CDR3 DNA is TGTGCCGCCGGGGTCGCCTATGGCTACACCTTC. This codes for CAAGVAYGYTF.

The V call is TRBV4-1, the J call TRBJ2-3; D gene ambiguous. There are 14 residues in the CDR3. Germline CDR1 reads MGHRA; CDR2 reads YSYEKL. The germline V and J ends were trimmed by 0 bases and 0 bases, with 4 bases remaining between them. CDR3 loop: CASSQEGSTDTQYF. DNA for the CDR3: TGCGCCAGCAGCCAAGAGGGCAGCACAGATACGCAGTATTTT.

The CDR3 nucleotides read TGCGCCAGCAGTCCTGACAGGGGATCCACCGGGGAGCTGTTTTTT. It yields the protein CASSPDRGSTGELFF. This chain uses TRBV5-1 with TRBJ2-2; 8 bases match TRBD1. CDR1 SGHRS and CDR2 YFSETQ come from the germline V gene. CDR3 length equals 15 residues. V lost 5 bases and J lost 4; bases outside the gene matches: 7.

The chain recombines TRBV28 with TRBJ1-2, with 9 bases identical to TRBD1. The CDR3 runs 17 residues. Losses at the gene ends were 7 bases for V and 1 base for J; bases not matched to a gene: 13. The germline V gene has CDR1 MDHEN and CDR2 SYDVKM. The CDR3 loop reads CASIPSGTGNFNYGYTF. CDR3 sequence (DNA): TGTGCCAGCATCCCTTCCGGGACAGGGAATTTTAACTATGGCTACACCTTC.

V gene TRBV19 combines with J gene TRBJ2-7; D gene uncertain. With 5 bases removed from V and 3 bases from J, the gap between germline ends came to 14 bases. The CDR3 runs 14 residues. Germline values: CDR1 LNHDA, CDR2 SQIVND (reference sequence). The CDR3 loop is CASSLASGLYEQYF. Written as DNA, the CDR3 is TGTGCCAGTAGTTTGGCTAGTGGCCTCTACGAGCAGTACTTC. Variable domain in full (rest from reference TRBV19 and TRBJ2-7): DGGITQSPKYLFRKEGQNVTLSCEQNLNHDAMYWYRQDPGQGLRLIYYSQIVNDFQKGDIAEGYSVSREKKESFPLTVTSAQKNPTAFYLCASSLASGLYEQYFGPGTRLTVT.

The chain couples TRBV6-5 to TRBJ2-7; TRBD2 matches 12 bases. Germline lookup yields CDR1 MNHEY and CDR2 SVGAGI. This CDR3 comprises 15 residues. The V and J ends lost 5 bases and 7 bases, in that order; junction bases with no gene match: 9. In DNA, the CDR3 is TGTGCCAGCAGTCACGTGACTAGCGGGAGTGTTGAGCAGTACTTC. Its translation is CASSHVTSGSVEQYF.

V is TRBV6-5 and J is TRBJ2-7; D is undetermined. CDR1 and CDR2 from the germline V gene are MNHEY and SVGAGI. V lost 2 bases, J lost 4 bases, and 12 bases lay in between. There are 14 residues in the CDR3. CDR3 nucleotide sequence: TGTGCCAGCAGTTACAGAGGAGTTTCATACGAGCAGTACTTC. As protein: CASSYRGVSYEQYF.

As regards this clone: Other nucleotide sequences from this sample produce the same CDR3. CDR3 in DNA: TGTGCCAGCAGCGTGGGCCCTTCTGGCAATCAGCCCCAGCATTTT. This codes for CASSVGPSGNQPQHF. The rearrangement links TRBV9 to TRBJ1-5; no reliable D call. Germline V gene data show CDR1 as SGDLS and CDR2 as YYNGEE. This CDR3 has 15 residues. The V end lost 2 bases, the J end lost 2 bases, and 11 bases lay between the germline ends.